The 11 T cell receptor beta chains in this list originate from one sample, sequenced in a study of Ad26.COV2.S vaccination and SARS-CoV-2 variants. Only in-frame clones appear in the TCRdb table, and some are missing; sequencing was by immunoSEQ multiplex PCR. The sample shows about 320,000 clones, around 81% of them seen only once. Treatment specified: some 20 received Ad26.COV2.S at low or high dose, single or two shots; 5 received placebo; per-sample allocation not given. The samples were gathered on day 63 after the first injection of vaccine or placebo. Here the sequenced sample was peripheral blood, taken in a trial of Ad26.COV2.S vaccine versus placebo. Receptors were obtained from a person aged 18-60 years who received the Ad26.COV2.S COVID-19 vaccine or a placebo.

Note on this clone: Other DNA sequences in this specimen translate into the identical CDR3. This sequence joins TRBV7-8 and TRBJ1-3; D not certain. The ends were cut back, 5 bases at V and 4 bases at J, with 9 bases in the middle. Germline V gene lookup returns CDR1 SGHVS and CDR2 FQNEAQ. This CDR3 region has 13 residues. CDR3 bases: TGTGCCAGCAGCCCACGCACGGGAAACACCATATATTTT. Its protein product is CASSPRTGNTIYF.

This clone showed up just once. J is TRBJ1-2 and V is TRBV23-1; the D is unclear. TRBV23-1 is classed as an ORF, of uncertain function. CDR3 length: 17 residues. V dropped 6 bases and J dropped 6 bases, with 26 bases sitting between them. CDR3 DNA sequence: TGCGCCAGCAGCTACTCGAATGAAGTCGGGAGAAAGGATGGCTACACCTTC. It is translated as CASSYSNEVGRKDGYTF.

This clone has ten or more counts. This chain joins TRBV5-4 and TRBJ1-2, with 7 bases aligning to TRBD1. Germline values: CDR1 SGHNT, CDR2 YYREEE (reference sequence). The ends lost 0 bases at V and 6 bases at J; junction bases unmatched: 2. The CDR3 contains 13 residues. The CDR3 is CASSLVTGDGYTF. CDR3 nucleotide sequence: TGTGCCAGCAGCTTGGTAACAGGGGATGGCTACACCTTC.

The chain recombines TRBV28 with TRBJ1-5, with TRBD1 matching over 7 bases. CDR1 and CDR2 from the germline V gene are MDHEN and SYDVKM. The CDR3 sequence is 14 residues long. V shed 6 bases, J shed 4 bases, and the junction held 6 bases outside the gene matches. In DNA form, the CDR3 reads TGTGCCAGCAGCCCGGACAGGTTGAATCAGCCCCAGCATTTT. Translation: CASSPDRLNQPQHF. The variable domain in full, completed from reference TRBV28 and TRBJ1-5, reads DVKVTQSSRYLVKRTGEKVFLECVQDMDHENMFWYRQDPGLGLRLIYFSYDVKMKEKGDIPEGYSVSREKKERFSLILESASTNQTSMYLCASSPDRLNQPQHFGDGTRLSIL.

The chain combines TRBV13 with TRBJ2-1; 13 positions agree with TRBD2. The junction had 2 bases not matched to a gene; V was cut back by 4 bases and J by 5 bases. This CDR3 comprises 15 residues. Germline V gives CDR1 PRHDT, CDR2 FYEKMQ (reference sequence). CDR3 coding DNA: TGTGCCAGCAGCTCCGGGACTAGCGGGGACAATGAGCAGTTCTTC. Translation gives CASSSGTSGDNEQFF.

CDR3 loop: CASSHFSTDTQYF. The CDR3 DNA sequence: TGCGCCAGCAGCCACTTTTCCACAGATACGCAGTATTTT. The chain uses TRBV10-1 and TRBJ2-3; unclear D gene. V shed 6 bases and J shed 2 bases, with 9 bases lying between them. Germline loops: CDR1 WNHNN, CDR2 SYGVQD (reference sequence). The CDR3 contains 13 residues.

The V gene is TRBV7-8, the J gene TRBJ2-7; D is possibly TRBD1 or TRBD2 (6 bases each). The CDR3 runs 13 residues. Germline-derived CDR1 and CDR2 are SGHVS and FQNEAQ. Trimming stripped 8 bases from V and 3 bases from J, with 14 bases between. CDR3 sequence reads: CASGGGPSYEQYF. CDR3 in DNA: TGTGCCAGCGGTGGGGGGCCGAGCTACGAGCAGTACTTC. The whole variable domain, filled in from reference TRBV7-8 and TRBJ2-7, reads GAGVSQSPRYKVAKRGQDVALRCDPISGHVSLFWYQQALGQGPEFLTYFQNEAQLDKSGLPSDRFFAERPEGSVSTLKIQRTQQEDSAVYLCASGGGPSYEQYFGPGTRLTVT.

The V call is TRBV11-2, the J call TRBJ1-1; no firm D call. V lost 5 bases, J lost 10 bases, and 17 bases lay in between. There are 13 residues in the CDR3. Germline V gene lookup returns CDR1 SGHAT and CDR2 FQNNGV. CDR3 in DNA: TGTGCCAGCAGCCTCTCCCAGATGTCTCGAGCTTTCTTT. As protein: CASSLSQMSRAFF. The full variable domain, with the rest looked up from reference TRBV11-2 and TRBJ1-1, is EAGVAQSPRYKIIEKRQSVAFWCNPISGHATLYWYQQILGQGPKLLIQFQNNGVVDDSQLPKDRFSAERLKGVDSTLKIQPAKLEDSAVYLCASSLSQMSRAFFGQGTRLTVV.

Concerning this clone: This CDR3 is also generated by other DNA sequences in the sample. This chain links TRBV9 with TRBJ2-3; D gene ambiguous. Germline V gene lookup returns CDR1 SGDLS and CDR2 YYNGEE. Trimming took 0 bases from V and 2 from J, leaving 7 bases between them. This CDR3 spans 14 amino acids. CDR3: CASSVGPLTDTQYF. The CDR3, as DNA: TGTGCCAGCAGCGTAGGGCCACTCACAGATACGCAGTATTTT.

This clone was observed at least ten times. This chain connects TRBV6-2 or TRBV6-3 to TRBJ1-4; D call uncertain. Germline V gives CDR1 MNHEY, CDR2 SVGEGT. This CDR3 spans 14 amino acids. The V gene lost 4 bases and the J gene lost 10 bases, with 16 bases spanning the gap. CDR3 coding DNA: TGTGCCAGCAGTTCGCAGGTCCGCTCGGGAAAACTGTTTTTT. It translates to CASSSQVRSGKLFF.

The rearrangement links TRBV6-1 to TRBJ2-7; TRBD1 aligns across 7 bases. Germline values: CDR1 MNHNS, CDR2 SASEGT. V lost 3 bases to trimming and J lost 6 bases; unmatched junction nucleotides: 11. CDR3 size: 15 residues. CDR3 nucleotide sequence: TGTGCCAGCAGTGATGCGATTGCGACAGGGCCCGAGCAGTACTTC. This sequence encodes CASSDAIATGPEQYF.